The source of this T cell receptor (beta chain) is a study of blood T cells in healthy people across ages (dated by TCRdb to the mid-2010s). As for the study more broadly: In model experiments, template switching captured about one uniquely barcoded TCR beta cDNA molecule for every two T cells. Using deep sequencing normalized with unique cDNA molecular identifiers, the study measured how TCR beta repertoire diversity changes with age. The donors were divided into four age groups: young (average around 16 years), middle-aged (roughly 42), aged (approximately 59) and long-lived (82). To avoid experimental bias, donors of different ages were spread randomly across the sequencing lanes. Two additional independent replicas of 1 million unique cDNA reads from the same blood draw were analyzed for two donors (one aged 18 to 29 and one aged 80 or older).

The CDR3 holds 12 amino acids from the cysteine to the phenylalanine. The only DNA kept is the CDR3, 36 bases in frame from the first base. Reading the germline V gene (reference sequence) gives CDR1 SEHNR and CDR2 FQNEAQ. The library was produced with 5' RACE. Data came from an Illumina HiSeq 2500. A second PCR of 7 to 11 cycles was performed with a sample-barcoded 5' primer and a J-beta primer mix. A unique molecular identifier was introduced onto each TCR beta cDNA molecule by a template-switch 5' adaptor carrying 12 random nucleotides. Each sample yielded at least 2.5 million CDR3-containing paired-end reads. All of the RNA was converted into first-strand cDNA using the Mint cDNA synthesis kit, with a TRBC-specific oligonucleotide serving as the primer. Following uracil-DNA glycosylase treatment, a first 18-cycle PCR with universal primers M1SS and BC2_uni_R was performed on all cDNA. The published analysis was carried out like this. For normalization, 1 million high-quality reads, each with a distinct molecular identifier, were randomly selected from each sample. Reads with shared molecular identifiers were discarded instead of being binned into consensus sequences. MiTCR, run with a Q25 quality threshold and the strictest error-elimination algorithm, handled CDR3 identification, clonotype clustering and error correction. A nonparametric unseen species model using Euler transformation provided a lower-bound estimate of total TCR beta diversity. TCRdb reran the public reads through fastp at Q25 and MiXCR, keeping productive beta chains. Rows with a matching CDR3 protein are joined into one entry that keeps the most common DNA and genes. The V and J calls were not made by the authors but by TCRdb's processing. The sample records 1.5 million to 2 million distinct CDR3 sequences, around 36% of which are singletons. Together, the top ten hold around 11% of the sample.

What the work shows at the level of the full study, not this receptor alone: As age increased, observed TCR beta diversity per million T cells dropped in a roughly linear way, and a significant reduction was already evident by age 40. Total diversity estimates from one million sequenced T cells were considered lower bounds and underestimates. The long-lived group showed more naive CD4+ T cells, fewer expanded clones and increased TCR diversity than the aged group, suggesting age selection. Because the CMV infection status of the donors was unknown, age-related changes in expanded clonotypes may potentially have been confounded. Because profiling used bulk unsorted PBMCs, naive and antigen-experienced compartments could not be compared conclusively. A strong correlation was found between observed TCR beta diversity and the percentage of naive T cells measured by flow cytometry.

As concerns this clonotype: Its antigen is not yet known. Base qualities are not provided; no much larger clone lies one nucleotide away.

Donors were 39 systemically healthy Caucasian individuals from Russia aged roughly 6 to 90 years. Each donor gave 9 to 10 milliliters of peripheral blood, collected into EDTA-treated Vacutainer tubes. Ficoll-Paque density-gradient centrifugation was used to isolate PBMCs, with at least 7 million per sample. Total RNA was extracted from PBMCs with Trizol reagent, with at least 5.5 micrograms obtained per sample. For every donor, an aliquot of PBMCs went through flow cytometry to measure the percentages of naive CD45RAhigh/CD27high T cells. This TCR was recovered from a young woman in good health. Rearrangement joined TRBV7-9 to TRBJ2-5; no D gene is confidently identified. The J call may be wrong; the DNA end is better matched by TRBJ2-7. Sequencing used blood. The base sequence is TGTGCCAGCAGCCCTCGGTATTACGAGCAGTACTTC. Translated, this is CASSPRYYEQYF.